The next 18 T cell receptor beta chains were all read from a single sample in a study of T cells after yellow fever vaccination. TCRdb re-called the 5' RACE reads through MiXCR, storing one row per CDR3 protein. The data hold hundreds of thousands of distinct CDR3 sequences, with around a sixth observed a single time. This material consisted of PBMCs, taken before the yellow fever booster vaccination. These receptors all come from a man in his late teens or twenties who received the YFV17D yellow fever vaccine.

This clonotype was seen only once. This rearrangement joins TRBV20-1 to TRBJ2-2, with D perhaps TRBD1 or TRBD2 (6 bases each). The CDR3 is 15 amino acids. Germline CDR1 and CDR2: DFQATT and SNEGSKA (reference sequence). V lost 6 bases, J lost 3 bases, and 17 bases lay in between. CDR3 bases: TGCAGTGCCCAGCATTTCGGGGGCCACACCGGGGAGCTGTTTTTT. Translated, it gives CSAQHFGGHTGELFF.

The chain combines TRBV3-1 with TRBJ1-4, with D possibly being TRBD1 (6 bases). CDR1 LGHDT and CDR2 YNNKEL come from the germline V gene (reference sequence). This CDR3 spans 15 amino acids. V was clipped by 3 bases and J by 4 bases, with 12 bases between them. The CDR3 nucleotides read TGTGCCAGCAGCCACAGGGGTTCTGGTAATGAAAAACTGTTTTTT. This sequence encodes CASSHRGSGNEKLFF.

The J gene is TRBJ1-5, the V gene TRBV6-6; D might be TRBD1 (6 bases). Germline CDR1 reads MNHNY; CDR2 reads SVGAGI (reference sequence). This CDR3 spans 11 amino acids. Trimming removed 6 bases at V and 11 bases at J, with 11 bases between. The CDR3 here is CASSPGAAQHF. CDR3 bases: TGTGCCAGCAGCCCAGGGGCGGCCCAGCATTTT.

J is TRBJ2-7 and V is TRBV11-2; 7 bases are shared with TRBD2. CDR1 SGHAT and CDR2 FQNNGV come from the germline V gene. The CDR3 extends over 14 amino acids. J was trimmed by 0 bases and V by 5 bases; bases with no gene match: 4. DNA of the CDR3: TGTGCCAGCAGCACCGAGCGGGGCTCCTACGAGCAGTACGTC. This encodes CASSTERGSYEQYV.

The chain recombines TRBV28 with TRBJ2-2; D might be TRBD1 (5 bases). Germline V lookup: CDR1 MDHEN, CDR2 SYDVKM. The CDR3 sequence is 16 residues long. V lost 2 bases, J lost 3 bases, and 13 bases lay in between. The CDR3 nucleotides are TGTGCCAGCAGTTTAGGAAGGGGCTTCTACACCGGGGAGCTGTTTTTT. Translation gives CASSLGRGFYTGELFF.

This clonotype was observed a handful of times. This chain connects TRBV5-1 to TRBJ1-1; D is unresolved. Germline-derived CDR1 and CDR2 are SGHRS and YFSETQ. Trimming removed 3 bases at V and 4 bases at J, with 13 bases between. The CDR3 totals 14 residues. In nucleotides, the CDR3 is TGCGCCAGCAGCTCGGCGTCGGAGTCCACTGAAGCTTTCTTT. Amino acids: CASSSASESTEAFF.

In this sample, this clonotype turned up a few times. The chain combines TRBV6-5 with TRBJ1-1, with 7 nucleotides matching TRBD1. CDR1 MNHEY and CDR2 SVGAGI come from the germline V gene. CDR3 length: 15 amino acids. With V trimmed by 2 bases and J by 0 bases, 3 bases remained unmatched. The CDR3 DNA is TGTGCCAGCAGTTACGGGGACAGAATGAACACTGAAGCTTTCTTT. Protein sequence: CASSYGDRMNTEAFF.

As regards this clonotype: A far larger clone differs by one base, so this is likely a read error. V and J are TRBV5-6 and TRBJ2-5; no definite D call. The germline V and J ends were trimmed by 5 bases and 4 bases, with 6 bases remaining between them. Germline V lookup: CDR1 SGHDT, CDR2 YYEEEE. CDR3 length: 11 amino acids. CDR3 protein: CASRLRETQYF. The CDR3 nucleotides are TGTGCCAGCAGATTAAGAGAGACCCAGTACTTC.

This chain links TRBV4-2 with TRBJ1-1; no clear D. The CDR3 totals 13 residues. The germline V and J ends were trimmed by 1 base and 6 bases, with 9 bases remaining between them. From germline, CDR1 is LGHNA and CDR2 YNFKEQ. CDR3 nucleotide sequence: TGTGCCAGCAGCCAAGTCTCGGAGGCTGAAGCTTTCTTT. Protein sequence: CASSQVSEAEAFF.

This clonotype was detected a few times. The V gene is TRBV12-3 or TRBV12-4, the J gene TRBJ2-3, with 7 bases lining up with TRBD2. Trimming took 7 bases from V and 0 from J; bases not matched to a gene: 4. The CDR3 runs to 14 residues. CDR3: CASKARGSTDTQYF. CDR3 nucleotide sequence: TGTGCCAGCAAGGCGCGGGGGAGCACAGATACGCAGTATTTT.

CDR3 in DNA: TGTGCCAGCACCCACCCCCGGGGCCCCGCCGCTGCTTTCTTT. It is translated as CASTHPRGPAAAFF. This chain links TRBV6-2 or TRBV6-3 with TRBJ1-1, with a weak D call TRBD1 (5 bases). V was shortened by 7 bases and J by 11 bases, with 23 bases between the two germline ends. CDR3 length: 14 amino acids. From germline, CDR1 is MNHEY and CDR2 SVGEGT.

This chain joins TRBV4-1 and TRBJ2-3; possibly TRBD1 for D (5 bases). Trimming removed 3 bases from V and 0 bases from J, with 13 bases in between. This CDR3 contains 16 residues. Germline-derived CDR1 and CDR2 are MGHRA and YSYEKL. The CDR3 loop reads CASSQEQATSTDTQYF. The CDR3 DNA is TGCGCCAGCAGCCAGGAACAGGCTACTAGCACAGATACGCAGTATTTT.

A few counts support this clonotype. This rearrangement joins TRBV6-2 or TRBV6-3 to TRBJ2-3, with TRBD2 matching over 7 bases. This CDR3 has 15 amino acids. With V trimmed by 0 bases and J by 5 bases, 5 bases remained unmatched. From germline, CDR1 is MNHEY and CDR2 SVGEGT. CDR3 loop: CASSYSTSGVDTQYF. As DNA, the CDR3 is TGTGCCAGCAGTTACTCGACCAGCGGGGTAGATACGCAGTATTTT.

CDR3 nucleotide sequence: TGTGCCAGCAGTTTATATCCAGGGGGCCATGGCTACACCTTC. Protein: CASSLYPGGHGYTF. This chain uses TRBV27 with TRBJ1-2, with 8 bases that match TRBD1. This CDR3 is 14 amino acids long. The germline CDR1 and CDR2 sequences are MNHEY and SMNVEV (reference sequence). J gave up 6 bases and V 1 base, and 4 bases lay outside the gene matches.

This clonotype was observed at least ten times. The chain recombines TRBV29-1 with TRBJ2-3, with no clear D. V was trimmed by 4 bases and J by 6 bases, leaving 11 bases between them. The CDR3 consists of 12 residues. Germline V gene lookup returns CDR1 SQVTM and CDR2 ANQGSEA. Here the CDR3 reads CSVVFSGDTQYF. The DNA for the CDR3 is TGCAGCGTTGTCTTTTCCGGCGATACGCAGTATTTT.

This clonotype was seen a handful of times. CDR3 sequence: CASSVGDGNSPLHF. For the CDR3, the DNA is TGTGCCAGCAGCGTAGGGGACGGTAATTCACCCCTCCACTTT. The chain is built from TRBV9 and TRBJ1-6; tentatively, D is TRBD1 (5 bases). Per germline, CDR1 SGDLS and CDR2 YYNGEE. V lost 0 bases and J 6 bases, leaving 7 bases between the germline ends. The CDR3 covers 14 residues.

This clonotype appeared a few times. CDR3 sequence reads: CASSLEGVRPLHF. CDR3 bases: TGCGCCAGCAGCTTGGAAGGCGTCAGGCCCCTCCACTTT. V usage is TRBV5-1 and J usage is TRBJ1-6, with D hard to call. The CDR3 is made up of 13 amino acids. Trimming cost V 0 bases and J 13 bases, with 11 bases left between them. CDR1 is SGHRS and CDR2 is YFSETQ in the germline V gene.

This clonotype was detected only a few times. This chain links TRBV4-3 with TRBJ2-7; TRBD1 agrees at 10 bases. The CDR3 consists of 14 residues. The germline V gene has CDR1 LGHNA and CDR2 YSLEER. After removal of 4 bases from V and 4 bases from J, the junction contained 4 bases not matched to a gene. CDR3 sequence reads: CASSRGTGAYEQYF. In DNA, the CDR3 is TGCGCCAGCAGCCGGGGGACAGGGGCTTACGAGCAGTACTTC.